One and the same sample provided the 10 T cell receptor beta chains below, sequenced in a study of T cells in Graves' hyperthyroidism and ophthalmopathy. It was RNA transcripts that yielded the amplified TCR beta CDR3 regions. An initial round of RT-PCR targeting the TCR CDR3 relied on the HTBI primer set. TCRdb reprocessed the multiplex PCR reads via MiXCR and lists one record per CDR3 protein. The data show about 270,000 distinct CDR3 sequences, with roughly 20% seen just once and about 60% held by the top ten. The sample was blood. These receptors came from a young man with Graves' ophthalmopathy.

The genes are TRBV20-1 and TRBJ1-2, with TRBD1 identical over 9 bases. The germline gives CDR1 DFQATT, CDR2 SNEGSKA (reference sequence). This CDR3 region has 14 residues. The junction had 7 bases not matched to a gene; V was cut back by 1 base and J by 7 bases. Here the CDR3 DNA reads TGCAGTGCTAGAGGGGACAGGGTGATGGGTGGCTACACCTTC. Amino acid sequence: CSARGDRVMGGYTF.

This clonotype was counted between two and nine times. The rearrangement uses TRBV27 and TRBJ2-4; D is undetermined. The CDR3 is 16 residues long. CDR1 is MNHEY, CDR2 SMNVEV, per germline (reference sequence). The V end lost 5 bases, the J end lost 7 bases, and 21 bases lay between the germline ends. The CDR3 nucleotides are TGTGCCAGCAGTCTCGGCCCACGTGGGCCCGCGAACATTCAGTACTTC. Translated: CASSLGPRGPANIQYF.

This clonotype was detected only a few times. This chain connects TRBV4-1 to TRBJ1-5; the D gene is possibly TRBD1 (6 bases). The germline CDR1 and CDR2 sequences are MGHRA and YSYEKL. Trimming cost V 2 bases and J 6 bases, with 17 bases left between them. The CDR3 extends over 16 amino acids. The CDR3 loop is CASSQLSGQGRQPQHF. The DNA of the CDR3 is TGCGCCAGCAGCCAACTCTCTGGGCAGGGGCGTCAGCCCCAGCATTTT.

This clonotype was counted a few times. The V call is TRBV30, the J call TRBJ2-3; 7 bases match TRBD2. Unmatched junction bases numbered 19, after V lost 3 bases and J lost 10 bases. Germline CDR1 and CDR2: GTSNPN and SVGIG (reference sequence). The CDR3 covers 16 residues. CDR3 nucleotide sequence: TGTGCCTGGAGCGTCTTCAGTGCGGGAGAGGATGGTTCGCAGTATTTT. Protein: CAWSVFSAGEDGSQYF.

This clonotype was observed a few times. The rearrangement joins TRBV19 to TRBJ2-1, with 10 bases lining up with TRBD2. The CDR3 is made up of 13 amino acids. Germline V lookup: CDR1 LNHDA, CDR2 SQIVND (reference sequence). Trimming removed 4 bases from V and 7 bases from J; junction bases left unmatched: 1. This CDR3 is CASSNSGRNEQFF. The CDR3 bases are TGTGCCAGTAGTAATAGCGGGAGGAATGAGCAGTTCTTC.

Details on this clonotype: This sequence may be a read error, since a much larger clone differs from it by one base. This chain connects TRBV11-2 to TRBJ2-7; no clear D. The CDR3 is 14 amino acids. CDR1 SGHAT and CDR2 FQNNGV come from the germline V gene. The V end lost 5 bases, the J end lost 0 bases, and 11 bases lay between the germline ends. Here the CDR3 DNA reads TGTGCCAGCAGCGCCCTAGAGGCCTCCTACGAGCAGTACTTC. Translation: CASSALEASYEQYF.

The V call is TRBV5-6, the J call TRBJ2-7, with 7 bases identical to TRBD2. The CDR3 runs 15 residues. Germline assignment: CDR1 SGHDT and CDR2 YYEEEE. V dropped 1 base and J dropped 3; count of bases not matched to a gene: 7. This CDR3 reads CASSLYERDYYEQYF. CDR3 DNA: TGTGCCAGCAGCTTGTACGAGCGGGATTACTACGAGCAGTACTTC.

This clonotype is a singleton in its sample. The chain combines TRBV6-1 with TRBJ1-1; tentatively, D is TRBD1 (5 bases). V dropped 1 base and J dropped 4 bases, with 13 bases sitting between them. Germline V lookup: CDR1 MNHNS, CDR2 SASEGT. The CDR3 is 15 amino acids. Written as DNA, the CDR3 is TGTGCCAGCAGTGAAGTGGGCGGGGGGGTCACTGAAGCTTTCTTT. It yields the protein CASSEVGGGVTEAFF.

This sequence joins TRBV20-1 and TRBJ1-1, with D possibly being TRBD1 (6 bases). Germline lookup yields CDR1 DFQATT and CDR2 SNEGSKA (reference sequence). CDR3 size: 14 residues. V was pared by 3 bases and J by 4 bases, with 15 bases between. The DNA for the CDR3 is TGCAGTGCTAGCCCCGGCGGGGGGCGCACTGAAGCTTTCTTT. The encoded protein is CSASPGGGRTEAFF.

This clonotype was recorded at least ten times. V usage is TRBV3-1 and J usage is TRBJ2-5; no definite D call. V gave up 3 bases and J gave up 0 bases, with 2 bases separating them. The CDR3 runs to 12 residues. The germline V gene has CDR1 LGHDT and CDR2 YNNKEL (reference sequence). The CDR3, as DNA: TGTGCCAGCAGCCAGAACCAAGAGACCCAGTACTTC. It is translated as CASSQNQETQYF.